Listed below are T cell receptor beta chains from one sample, sequenced in a study of regulatory T cells in long-lasting Graves disease. One entry per CDR3 protein, called by TCRdb with MiXCR from the multiplex PCR reads. The sample lists 360,000 or so distinct CDR3 sequences, over 15% occurring once. These data are also associated with another study on T cells in Graves' hyperthyroidism and ophthalmopathy.

The sample was peripheral blood mononuclear cells (PBMCs), taken at new diagnosis, from a patient treated with antithyroid drugs. These receptors all come from a middle-aged man with Graves disease. Each CDR3 is given with its conserved first and last residue. D genes are given only for firm matches. Clone sizes are given selectively: once, few, many, or a class where the clone is expanded.

>TRBV5-5|NA|TRBJ2-1|NA
TGTGCCAGCAGCCGGAACAATGAGCAGTTCTTC
CASSRNNEQFF
>TRBV7-9|TRBD1|TRBJ2-5|many
TGCGCCAGCACCGGGACAGCGCGTCAAGAGACCCAGTACTTC
CASTGTARQETQYF
>TRBV7-9|NA|TRBJ1-2|NA
TGTGCCAGCAGCTTAGCCCCCAGGGTAGGAGGCTACACCTTC
CASSLAPRVGGYTF
>TRBV7-9|TRBD1|TRBJ2-7|many
TGTGCCAGCAGCTCGGACAGGGGAGGTCTCGAGCAGTACTTC
CASSSDRGGLEQYF
>TRBV6-2/TRBV6-3|NA|TRBJ1-6|once
TGTGCCAGCAGTTACTCGATAGGAAATGGGGGGAGAGGTTCACCCCTCCACTTT
CASSYSIGNGGRGSPLHF
>TRBV10-1|TRBD2|TRBJ2-7|many
TGCGCCAGCAGTGGGACTAGCAACAACGAGCAGTACTTC
CASSGTSNNEQYF
>TRBV12-3/TRBV12-4|TRBD2|TRBJ2-6|many
TGTGCCAGCAGTTTAGCGCGGGGGTTAGGGGCCAACGTCCTGACTTTC
CASSLARGLGANVLTF
>TRBV12-3/TRBV12-4|TRBD2|TRBJ2-1|many
TGTGCCAGCAGTTCGGGACTATCCTACAATGAGCAGTTCTTC
CASSSGLSYNEQFF
>TRBV15|NA|TRBJ2-1|NA
TGTGCCACCAGCCCCGGGGTGTCGTACAATGAGCAGTTCTTC
CATSPGVSYNEQFF
>TRBV20-1|TRBD1|TRBJ1-6|NA
TGCAGTGCTAGAGACCAATTAGGACAGGCGAGCTCCTATAATTCACCCCTCCACTTT
CSARDQLGQASSYNSPLHF
>TRBV20-1|TRBD1|TRBJ1-6|few
TGCAGTGCTAGAGACCGGACAGGGTATCGTTCACCCCTCCACTTT
CSARDRTGYRSPLHF
>TRBV5-1|NA|TRBJ1-5|many
TGCGCCAGCAGCCGGGACGCCGGCCTCAATCAGCCCCAGCATTTT
CASSRDAGLNQPQHF
>TRBV10-3|TRBD1|TRBJ2-3|many
TGTGCCATCAGTGGGGGAGAGGGACAGACCTCCACAGATACGCAGTATTTT
CAISGGEGQTSTDTQYF
>TRBV18|TRBD1|TRBJ2-7|many
TGTGCCAGCTCACCATCTAGAAAGGACAGGCTGTACGAGCAGTACTTC
CASSPSRKDRLYEQYF
>TRBV6-5|TRBD1|TRBJ2-2|NA
TGTGCCAGCAGTTACTCGAGAGGGGGCAGAACCGGGGAGCTGTTTTTT
CASSYSRGGRTGELFF
>TRBV6-1|NA|TRBJ1-1|many
TGTGCCAGCAGTGAATACCCAGGGCAAACTGAAGCTTTCTTT
CASSEYPGQTEAFF
>TRBV10-3|NA|TRBJ2-3|NA
TGTGCCATCAGAGGTAGGACAGATACGCAGTATTTT
CAIRGRTDTQYF
>TRBV27|NA|TRBJ1-1|many
TGTGCCAGCAGTTCGGGTCGTAGGGGCAAATGGGAAGCTTTCTTT
CASSSGRRGKWEAFF
>TRBV5-8|TRBD1|TRBJ2-5|NA
TGTGCCAGCAGCGCCCGACAGGGGTATCGAGAGACCCAGTACTTC
CASSARQGYRETQYF
>TRBV2|NA|TRBJ2-7|many
TGTGCCAGCAGTTGGGTAGCAGGGGAGCAGTACTTC
CASSWVAGEQYF
>TRBV5-1|TRBD1|TRBJ2-2|NA
TGCGCCAGCAGCGCCCCCGGGACAGGGGGAGCCACCGAGGAGCTGTTTTTT
CASSAPGTGGATEELFF
>TRBV7-2|NA|TRBJ2-5|many
TGTGCCAGCAGCTTAGAGAAAGAGACCCAGTACTTC
CASSLEKETQYF
>TRBV7-2|NA|TRBJ1-2|few
TGTGCCAGCAGCTTAGTAGGACGGGAGGGCTATGGCTACACCTTC
CASSLVGREGYGYTF
>TRBV18|TRBD1|TRBJ1-2|few
TGTGCCAGCTCACCAGAGGGACAGGGGACAGGAGGCTACACCTTC
CASSPEGQGTGGYTF
>TRBV12-3/TRBV12-4|TRBD1|TRBJ2-2|many
TGTGCCAGCAGTCCCATTCTCCCCCCAAGCCAGGGGGCCGGGGAGCTGTTTTTT
CASSPILPPSQGAGELFF
>TRBV28|NA|TRBJ2-2|many
TGTGCCAGCAGTTTCGGCTGGACTCAGAACACCGGGGAGCTGTTTTTT
CASSFGWTQNTGELFF
>TRBV3-1|NA|TRBJ1-4|many
TGTGCCAGCAGCCAAGTTTTAAAGGGGACCGTCGGTTCCGATAATGAAAAACTGTTTTTT
CASSQVLKGTVGSDNEKLFF
>TRBV20-1|NA|TRBJ2-7|NA
TGCAGTGCGAAAGGGACTTACGAGCAGTACTTC
CSAKGTYEQYF
>TRBV7-2|TRBD1|TRBJ1-5|many
TGTGCCAGCAGCTCAAGAGGGGGGACAGGGGGCAATCAGCCCCAGCATTTT
CASSSRGGTGGNQPQHF
>TRBV10-3|NA|TRBJ1-6|many
TGTGCCATCAGTGAGTTAGGACAGAATAATTCACCCCTCCACTTT
CAISELGQNNSPLHF
>TRBV4-3|NA|TRBJ1-4|NA
TGCGCCAGCAGCCCGGAGGAAACCTCCTTCCCAACTAATGAAAAACTGTTTTTT
CASSPEETSFPTNEKLFF
>TRBV30|NA|TRBJ2-3|many
TGTGCCTGGAGGGGCAAAAGGACAGATACGCAGTATTTT
CAWRGKRTDTQYF
>TRBV20-1|NA|TRBJ2-5|many
TGCAGTGCTAGCCCTCAAGAGACCCAGTACTTC
CSASPQETQYF
>TRBV13|NA|TRBJ2-7|many
TGTGCCAGCAGCGAGACAGGCTCCTACGAGCAGTACTTC
CASSETGSYEQYF
>TRBV7-8|NA|TRBJ2-5|many
TGTGCCAGCGACGAACGGCCAGGGGAGACCCAGTACTTC
CASDERPGETQYF
>TRBV6-1|NA|TRBJ1-1|many
TGTGCCAGTGTATCTGGGTACCACTCACAGGGCTGGATCCGGTATGAAGCTTTCTTT
CASVSGYHSQGWIRYEAFF
>TRBV7-9|NA|TRBJ2-2|many
TGTGCCAGCAGCTTAAGGCACACCGGGGAGCTGTTTTTT
CASSLRHTGELFF
>TRBV24-1|TRBD2|TRBJ2-3|NA
TGTGCCACCAGTGATTTGGCTAGCGGGGGACCCAATACGCAGTATTTT
CATSDLASGGPNTQYF
>TRBV27|NA|TRBJ2-7|many
TGTGCCAGCAGCGTTCAGGGGTACGAGCAGTACTTC
CASSVQGYEQYF
>TRBV15|NA|TRBJ2-2|many
TGTGCCACCAGCAGAGGGACGGCTAACACCGGGGAGCTGTTTTTT
CATSRGTANTGELFF
>TRBV2|NA|TRBJ2-3|many
TGTGCCAGCAGTGCGGGGAAGGGATTTACAGATACGCAGTATTTT
CASSAGKGFTDTQYF
>TRBV12-3/TRBV12-4|NA|TRBJ1-6|NA
TGTGCCAGCAGTTTTGGAAGGGCGGATAATTCACCCCTCCACTTT
CASSFGRADNSPLHF
>TRBV20-1|TRBD1|TRBJ2-4|many
TGCAGTGCAGACGATCCGCGGACAGGGGCCAAAAACATTCAGTACTTC
CSADDPRTGAKNIQYF